These T cell receptor beta chains were read from a single sample in a study of blood T cell repertoires in COVID-19. Profiling relied on immunoSEQ multiplex PCR, and the TCRdb table lists in-frame clones only, not all of them. This repertoire shows a few hundred thousand clones, around 80% found once; its top ten account for less than 4%. Material for sequencing was peripheral blood. Receptors were obtained from a woman under 30 with acute or convalescent COVID-19. CDR3s include the opening cysteine and the closing phenylalanine or tryptophan. A D gene is named only where the DNA matches it firmly. Only part of the rows carry a size: once, few, many, or a class if the clone is expanded.

clone_size,v_call,j_call,cdr3_length,d_call,cdr3_aa,cdr3_nt
NA,TRBV7-9,TRBJ2-7,15,NA,CASSLVRQPSYEQYF,TGTGCCAGCAGCTTAGTCCGACAGCCCTCCTACGAGCAGTACTTC
NA,TRBV9,TRBJ1-4,14,NA,CASSVGGGNEKLFF,TGTGCCAGCAGCGTAGGTGGAGGTAATGAAAAACTGTTTTTT
NA,TRBV27,TRBJ1-5,15,TRBD1,CASSRDRGRDQPQHF,TGTGCCAGCAGTCGGGACAGGGGGCGCGATCAGCCCCAGCATTTT
NA,TRBV19,TRBJ2-7,17,NA,CASQKDPPRGPSYEQYF,TGTGCCAGCCAAAAAGACCCCCCCAGGGGCCCCTCCTACGAGCAGTACTTC
many,TRBV4-1,TRBJ2-1,18,TRBD2,CASSRGLAGVSSYNEQFF,TGCGCCAGCAGCCGAGGACTAGCGGGTGTCAGCTCCTACAATGAGCAGTTCTTC
NA,TRBV4-3,TRBJ2-1,13,TRBD2,CASSRTSFYEQFF,TGCGCCAGCAGTAGGACTAGTTTCTATGAGCAGTTCTTC
NA,TRBV18,TRBJ2-7,15,NA,CASSPVGPSSYEQYF,TGTGCCAGCTCCCCCGTTGGGCCCAGCTCCTACGAGCAGTACTTC
NA,TRBV28,TRBJ2-6,18,TRBD2,CASSTLAGGPSGANVLTF,TGTGCCAGCAGTACCTTAGCGGGAGGGCCTTCGGGGGCCAACGTCCTGACTTTC
NA,TRBV27,TRBJ2-7,15,NA,CASSLLWGRLWEQYF,TGTGCCAGCAGTTTATTATGGGGGCGCTTATGGGAGCAGTACTTC
NA,TRBV19,TRBJ1-2,14,NA,CASSSAGAGYGYTF,TGTGCCAGTAGTAGCGCGGGGGCGGGCTATGGCTACACCTTC
few,TRBV11-1,TRBJ2-7,15,NA,CASSRPSDSSYEQYF,TGTGCCAGCAGCCGCCCTTCGGACAGTTCCTACGAGCAGTACTTC
NA,TRBV7-2,TRBJ1-1,15,NA,CASSARLDGRPEAFF,TGTGCCAGCAGCGCCCGACTCGACGGAAGGCCTGAAGCTTTCTTT
NA,TRBV19,TRBJ1-1,15,TRBD1,CASSTVTGTNTEAFF,TGTGCCAGTAGTACCGTGACAGGGACGAACACTGAAGCTTTCTTT
few,TRBV19,TRBJ1-2,13,NA,CASSMQINYGYTF,TGTGCCAGTAGTATGCAGATAAACTATGGCTACACCTTC
few,TRBV2,TRBJ2-7,14,NA,CASSEEGVRYEQYF,TGTGCCAGCAGTGAAGAAGGGGTTCGCTACGAGCAGTACTTC
NA,TRBV7-3,TRBJ2-1,15,NA,CASSLLGTGGNEQFF,TGTGCCAGCAGCTTACTCGGGACTGGCGGGAATGAGCAGTTCTTC
few,TRBV13,TRBJ2-1,14,TRBD2,CASVRLAGGDEQFF,TGTGCCAGCGTTAGACTAGCGGGTGGCGATGAGCAGTTCTTC
few,TRBV10-1,TRBJ2-1,15,NA,CASSELPSSYNEQFF,TGCGCCAGCAGTGAGCTACCTAGCTCCTACAATGAGCAGTTCTTC
NA,TRBV6-4,TRBJ2-7,19,TRBD2,CASSDPVPVLREGSYEQYF,TGTGCCAGCAGTGATCCCGTTCCCGTTCTCCGGGAGGGTAGCTACGAGCAGTACTTC
NA,TRBV6-5,TRBJ2-1,13,TRBD2,CATESGRSGEQFF,TGTGCCACGGAAAGCGGGAGGAGCGGTGAGCAGTTCTTC
NA,TRBV2,TRBJ2-3,17,NA,CASSEARSGSNTDTQYF,TGTGCCAGCAGTGAAGCCCGATCAGGCAGTAACACAGATACGCAGTATTTT
NA,TRBV6-5,TRBJ2-7,14,TRBD1,CASTPITGAYEQYF,TGTGCCAGCACCCCTATAACAGGGGCCTACGAGCAGTACTTC
NA,TRBV7-2,TRBJ2-5,14,TRBD1,CASSPRTGTETQYF,TGTGCCAGCAGCCCGAGGACAGGGACCGAGACCCAGTACTTC
NA,TRBV28,TRBJ1-1,15,NA,CASSQDSPMNTEAFF,TGTGCCAGCAGTCAGGACAGCCCCATGAACACTGAAGCTTTCTTT
few,TRBV4-3,TRBJ2-2,18,TRBD1,CASSQLTWDREDTGELFF,TGCGCCAGCAGCCAGCTCACTTGGGACAGGGAGGACACCGGGGAGCTGTTTTTT
NA,TRBV15,TRBJ2-5,14,TRBD1,CATSRETGKETQYF,TGTGCCACCAGCAGAGAGACAGGGAAAGAGACCCAGTACTTC
once,TRBV6-1,TRBJ2-6,18,TRBD1,CASSAPGQATSGANVLTF,TGTGCCAGCAGTGCACCGGGACAGGCTACTTCTGGGGCCAACGTCCTGACTTTC
NA,TRBV23-1,TRBJ1-4,15,NA,CASSQSKSGDEKLFF,TGCGCCAGCAGTCAATCAAAATCAGGGGATGAAAAACTGTTTTTT
NA,TRBV7-2,TRBJ2-5,14,TRBD1,CASTLRDRGETQYF,TGTGCCAGCACCCTCCGGGACAGGGGGGAGACCCAGTACTTC
NA,TRBV30,TRBJ1-3,14,NA,CAWSVTGSGNTIYF,TGTGCCTGGAGTGTAACAGGGTCCGGAAACACCATATATTTT
NA,TRBV7-2,TRBJ2-1,14,NA,CASSLRGTYNEQFF,TGTGCCAGCAGCTTACGCGGGACCTACAATGAGCAGTTCTTC
NA,TRBV4-3,TRBJ2-7,20,TRBD2,CASSQDPKTSGMLSSYEQYF,TGCGCCAGCAGCCAAGACCCAAAGACTAGCGGGATGCTCAGCTCCTACGAGCAGTACTTC
NA,TRBV27,TRBJ2-3,16,TRBD2,CASSLWPSGSPDTQYF,TGTGCCAGCAGTTTATGGCCTAGCGGGAGCCCAGATACGCAGTATTTT
once,TRBV15,TRBJ2-5,17,TRBD1,CATSRGGGQGNGETQYF,TGTGCCACCAGCAGGGGCGGGGGACAGGGTAATGGGGAGACCCAGTACTTC
NA,TRBV21-1,TRBJ2-1,16,NA,CASSKRGGRANNEQFF,TGTGCCAGCAGCAAAAGGGGCGGGAGGGCTAACAATGAGCAGTTCTTC